The 21 T cell receptor beta chains listed next were all sequenced from one sample in a study of control samples from healthy donors and cancer patients (TCRdb year 2020). Receptor amplification or capture employed the immunoSEQ multiplex PCR assay. TCRdb limited this immuneACCESS table to in-frame rearrangements with V and J called. A share of clones is missing; checked studies link under half to unresolved V genes, and the rest is unexplained. This sample holds 20,000 to 25,000 clones; approximately 90% were observed only once. The ten largest account for just over 9% of the sample. Sequencing was carried out using PBMCs. The receptors stem from a woman in her sixties or seventies with head and neck cancer.

The CDR3 coding sequence is TGTGCCAGCAGCTCGACCGGGACATCGAATGAGCAGTTCTTC. This codes for CASSSTGTSNEQFF. The chain is built from TRBV7-9 and TRBJ2-1; possible D gene TRBD1, 6 bases. The length of the CDR3 is 14 residues. Per germline, CDR1 SEHNR and CDR2 FQNEAQ (reference sequence). V was cut by 4 bases and J by 7 bases, with 14 bases left in between.

The chain couples TRBV19 to TRBJ2-2, with D maybe TRBD2 (5 bases). CDR3 length: 14 residues. With 10 bases removed from V and 0 bases from J, the gap between germline ends came to 12 bases. Germline V gene sequence: CDR1 LNHDA, CDR2 SQIVND (reference sequence). CDR3 DNA sequence: TGTGCCATAAGGGCGGGCACGAACACCGGGGAGCTGTTTTTT. Translating it yields CAIRAGTNTGELFF. The entire variable domain, with the rest obtained from reference TRBV19 and TRBJ2-2, is as follows: DGGITQSPKYLFRKEGQNVTLSCEQNLNHDAMYWYRQDPGQGLRLIYYSQIVNDFQKGDIAEGYSVSREKKESFPLTVTSAQKNPTAFYLCAIRAGTNTGELFFGEGSRLTVL.

Comments on this clone: Other DNA sequences of this sample code for an identical CDR3. The CDR3 reads CASSLQGPEAFF. DNA for the CDR3: TGTGCCAGCAGCCTACAGGGGCCTGAAGCTTTCTTT. The gene calls are TRBV9 and TRBJ1-1, with TRBD1 matching over 7 bases. Trimming removed 4 bases from V and 6 bases from J; junction bases left unmatched: 3. Germline V gives CDR1 SGDLS, CDR2 YYNGEE. The CDR3 consists of 12 residues.

The chain combines TRBV24-1 with TRBJ2-3, with TRBD2 identical over 7 bases. V was clipped by 4 bases and J by 3 bases; unmatched bases: 9. The CDR3 has 16 amino acids. Germline CDR1 and CDR2: KGHDR and SFDVKD. The CDR3 protein is CATSDTSGGGTDTQYF. The CDR3 coding sequence is TGTGCCACCAGTGACACCTCGGGGGGAGGAACAGATACGCAGTATTTT.

This clone was seen more than once but under ten times. The chain has TRBV7-9 and TRBJ1-5; 7 bases agree with TRBD1. Looked up from germline, CDR1 is SEHNR and CDR2 is FQNEAQ (reference sequence). Trimming cost V 5 bases and J 4 bases; bases outside gene matches: 5. The length of the CDR3 is 14 residues. In DNA form, the CDR3 reads TGTGCCAGCAGCCGGACAGGCCAAAATCAGCCCCAGCATTTT. It translates to CASSRTGQNQPQHF.

This chain uses TRBV24-1 with TRBJ1-1, with 9 bases matching TRBD1. The CDR3 runs 16 residues. J gave up 6 bases and V 4 bases, and 11 bases lay outside the gene matches. CDR1 and CDR2 (germline): KGHDR, SFDVKD. CDR3 protein: CATSEGGQGSDSEAFF. The CDR3 DNA reads as TGTGCCACCAGTGAGGGGGGACAGGGAAGTGACTCTGAAGCTTTCTTT.

V is TRBV5-1 and J is TRBJ1-3, with D unresolved. The germline V gene has CDR1 SGHRS and CDR2 YFSETQ. V was cut by 0 bases and J by 0 bases, with 10 bases left in between. CDR3 length: 16 residues. CDR3 nucleotides: TGCGCCAGCAGCTTGGCCCTCTCGTTCTCTGGAAACACCATATATTTT. This sequence encodes CASSLALSFSGNTIYF.

V gene TRBV28 combines with J gene TRBJ1-3; D is ambiguous. Germline CDR1 reads MDHEN; CDR2 reads SYDVKM. The CDR3 contains 12 residues. Trimming took 6 bases from V and 9 from J, leaving 12 bases between them. Written as DNA, the CDR3 is TGTGCCAGCAGCCCACCAGCAGGCACCATATATTTT. This gives the protein CASSPPAGTIYF.

The V call is TRBV4-1, the J call TRBJ1-1; D perhaps matches TRBD1 (5 bases). V was shortened by 4 bases and J by 5 bases, with 14 bases between the two germline ends. CDR1 is MGHRA, CDR2 YSYEKL, per germline. This CDR3 region has 14 residues. In DNA form, the CDR3 reads TGCGCCAGCAGCCCGCAAGGGGCAAGAACTGAAGCTTTCTTT. It encodes CASSPQGARTEAFF.

The gene calls are TRBV5-1 and TRBJ2-1; D gene ambiguous. CDR3 length: 11 amino acids. Germline V gene sequence: CDR1 SGHRS, CDR2 YFSETQ. The V end lost 5 bases, the J end lost 9 bases, and 9 bases lay between the germline ends. CDR3 sequence reads: CASRRMSEQFF. Here the CDR3 DNA reads TGCGCCAGCAGACGAATGAGTGAGCAGTTCTTC.

V and J are TRBV9 and TRBJ1-2; D call uncertain. The CDR3 is 12 residues long. V was clipped by 6 bases and J by 7 bases, with 13 bases between them. Germline CDR1 SGDLS, CDR2 YYNGEE. The CDR3 DNA reads as TGTGCCAGCACGAGAGCGGCGGGTGGCTACACCTTC. The encoded protein is CASTRAAGGYTF. Filled out from reference TRBV9 and TRBJ1-2, the complete variable domain reads DSGVTQTPKHLITATGQRVTLRCSPRSGDLSVYWYQQSLDQGLQFLIQYYNGEERAKGNILERFSAQQFPDLHSELNLSSLELGDSALYFCASTRAAGGYTFGSGTRLTVV.

The V gene is TRBV7-9, the J gene TRBJ1-5; D unresolved. The germline gives CDR1 SEHNR, CDR2 FQNEAQ (reference sequence). CDR3 length: 14 amino acids. Trimming took off 5 bases at V and 5 bases at J, with 13 bases between the two ends. CDR3 DNA: TGTGCCAGCAGCCCAAAGGGCCAGGATCAGCCCCAGCATTTT. Translation: CASSPKGQDQPQHF.

The rearrangement uses TRBV5-1 and TRBJ1-5, with a tentative D call TRBD1 (5 bases). There are 14 residues in the CDR3. The germline V gene has CDR1 SGHRS and CDR2 YFSETQ. V shed 2 bases and J shed 1 base, with 7 bases lying between them. CDR3: CASSFGGSNQPQHF. The CDR3 nucleotides are TGCGCCAGCAGCTTTGGGGGGAGCAATCAGCCCCAGCATTTT.

The chain uses TRBV19 and TRBJ2-7, with 14 nucleotides matching TRBD2. V lost 5 bases and J lost 3; bases outside the gene matches: 6. The CDR3 loop spans 16 amino acids. The germline V gene encodes CDR1 LNHDA and CDR2 SQIVND (reference sequence). In nucleotides, the CDR3 is TGTGCCAGTAGTGCAGGGACTAGCGGGAGTCGCTACGAGCAGTACTTC. Protein: CASSAGTSGSRYEQYF.

The chain uses TRBV27 and TRBJ1-1, with 7 bases aligning to TRBD1. V shed 5 bases, J shed 7 bases, and the junction held 16 bases outside the gene matches. Per germline, CDR1 MNHEY and CDR2 SMNVEV (reference sequence). The CDR3 contains 16 residues. This chain's CDR3 is CASSPFPDRESGEAFF. The CDR3 region has the DNA TGTGCCAGCAGTCCGTTCCCCGACAGGGAAAGTGGTGAAGCTTTCTTT.

V usage is TRBV11-3 and J usage is TRBJ2-1, with TRBD2 identical over 9 bases. From germline, CDR1 is SGHNT and CDR2 YENEEA. The V segment lost 1 base and the J segment 12 bases; nucleotides outside the gene matches: 16. The CDR3 consists of 17 residues. The CDR3 DNA reads as TGTGCCAGCAGCTTAGGGGCGGGGGGCGGTAGCGGGAGTCCGCAGTTCTTC. Protein: CASSLGAGGGSGSPQFF.

The V and J genes are TRBV27 and TRBJ1-5; TRBD1 matches 11 bases. The CDR3 consists of 15 residues. Germline values: CDR1 MNHEY, CDR2 SMNVEV (reference sequence). Germline trimming cut 7 bases from V and 6 bases from J; bases unmatched to any gene: 8. The DNA of the CDR3 is TGTGCCAGCACACCATCCGGGACAGGGGGTCAGCCCCAGCATTTT. This translates into CASTPSGTGGQPQHF.

The rearrangement joins TRBV5-6 to TRBJ2-7; weak D call: TRBD2 (5 bases). With 2 bases removed from V and 0 bases from J, the gap between germline ends came to 9 bases. The CDR3 covers 14 residues. Looked up from germline, CDR1 is SGHDT and CDR2 is YYEEEE. The CDR3: CASSFGVGSYEQYF. In DNA form, the CDR3 reads TGTGCCAGCAGCTTCGGGGTAGGCTCCTACGAGCAGTACTTC.

The rearrangement joins TRBV27 to TRBJ2-5; 7 positions agree with TRBD2. The CDR3 has 13 residues. V shed 11 bases and J 4 bases; nucleotides not matched to a gene: 10. CDR1 is MNHEY, CDR2 SMNVEV, per germline (reference sequence). The CDR3 nucleotides are TGTGCCTCGAGACCTGGGGAGGGAGAGACCCAGTACTTC. Translated: CASRPGEGETQYF.

V usage is TRBV28 and J usage is TRBJ1-6; D not resolved. The CDR3 totals 13 residues. Germline CDR1 reads MDHEN; CDR2 reads SYDVKM. Trimming shortened V by 8 bases and J by 3 bases, and 8 bases separated the two germline ends. The CDR3 bases are TGTGCCAGCTATGGGCTCTATAATTCACCCCTCCACTTT. Amino acids: CASYGLYNSPLHF.

The J gene is TRBJ2-7, the V gene TRBV4-1; D may be TRBD1 (6 bases). CDR1 is MGHRA and CDR2 is YSYEKL in the germline V gene. Trimming left V 4 bases short and J 0 bases short, with 16 bases between. The CDR3 is made up of 16 amino acids. The CDR3 reads CASSLQAAGASYEQYF. The CDR3 region has the DNA TGCGCCAGCAGCCTTCAGGCGGCAGGGGCCTCCTACGAGCAGTACTTC.